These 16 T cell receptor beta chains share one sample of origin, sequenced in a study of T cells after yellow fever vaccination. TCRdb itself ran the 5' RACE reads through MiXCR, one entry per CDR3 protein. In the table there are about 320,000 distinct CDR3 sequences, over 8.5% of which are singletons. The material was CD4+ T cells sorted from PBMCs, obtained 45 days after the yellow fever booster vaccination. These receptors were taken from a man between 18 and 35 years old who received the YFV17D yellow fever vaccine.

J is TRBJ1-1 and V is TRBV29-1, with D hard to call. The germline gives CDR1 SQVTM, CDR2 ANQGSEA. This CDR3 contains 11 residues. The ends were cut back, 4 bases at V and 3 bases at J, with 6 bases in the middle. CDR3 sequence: CSVVGDTEAFF. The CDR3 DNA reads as TGCAGCGTTGTGGGCGACACTGAAGCTTTCTTT.

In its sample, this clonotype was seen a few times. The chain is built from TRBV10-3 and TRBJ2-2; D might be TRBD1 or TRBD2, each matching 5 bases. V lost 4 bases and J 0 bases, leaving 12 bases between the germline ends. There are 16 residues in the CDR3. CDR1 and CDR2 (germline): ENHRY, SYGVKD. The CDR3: CAISVSGTANTGELFF. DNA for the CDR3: TGTGCCATCAGTGTGTCCGGGACCGCGAACACCGGGGAGCTGTTTTTT.

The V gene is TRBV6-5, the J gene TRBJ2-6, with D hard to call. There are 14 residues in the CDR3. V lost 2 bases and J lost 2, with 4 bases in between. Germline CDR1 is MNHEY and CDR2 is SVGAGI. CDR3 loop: CASSYRAGANVLTF. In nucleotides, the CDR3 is TGTGCCAGCAGTTACAGGGCTGGGGCCAACGTCCTGACTTTC.

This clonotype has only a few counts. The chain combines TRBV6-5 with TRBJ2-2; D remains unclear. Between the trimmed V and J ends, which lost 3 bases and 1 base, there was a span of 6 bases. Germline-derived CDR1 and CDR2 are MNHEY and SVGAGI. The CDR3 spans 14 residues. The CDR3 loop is CASSYSGNTGELFF. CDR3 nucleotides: TGTGCCAGCAGTTATTCGGGGAACACCGGGGAGCTGTTTTTT.

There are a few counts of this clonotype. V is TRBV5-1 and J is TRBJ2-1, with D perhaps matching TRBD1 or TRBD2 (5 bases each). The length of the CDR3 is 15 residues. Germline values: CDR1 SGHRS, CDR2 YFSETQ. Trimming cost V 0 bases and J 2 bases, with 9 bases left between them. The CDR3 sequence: CASSLDGGTYNEQFF. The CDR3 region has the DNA TGCGCCAGCAGCTTGGATGGGGGAACCTACAATGAGCAGTTCTTC.

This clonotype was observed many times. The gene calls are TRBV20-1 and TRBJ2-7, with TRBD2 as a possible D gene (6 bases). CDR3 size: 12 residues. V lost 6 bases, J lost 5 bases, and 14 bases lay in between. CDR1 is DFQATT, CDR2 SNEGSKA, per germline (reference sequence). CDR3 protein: CSAGRGTNEQYV. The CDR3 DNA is TGCAGTGCCGGACGGGGGACGAACGAGCAGTACGTC.

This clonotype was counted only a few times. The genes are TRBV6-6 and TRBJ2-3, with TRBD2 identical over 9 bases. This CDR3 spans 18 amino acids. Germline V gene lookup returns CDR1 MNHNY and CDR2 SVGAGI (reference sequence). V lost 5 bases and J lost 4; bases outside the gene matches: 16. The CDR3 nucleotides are TGTGCCAGCAGTCCACTGGGCCTCGGGACTAGCTTCCCAGATACGCAGTATTTT. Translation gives CASSPLGLGTSFPDTQYF.

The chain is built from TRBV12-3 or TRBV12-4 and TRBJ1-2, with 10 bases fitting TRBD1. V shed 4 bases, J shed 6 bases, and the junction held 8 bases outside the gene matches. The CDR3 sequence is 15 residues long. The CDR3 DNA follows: TGTGCCAGCAGTTCGACCGGGACAGGGGCCCATGGCTACACCTTC. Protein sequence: CASSSTGTGAHGYTF.

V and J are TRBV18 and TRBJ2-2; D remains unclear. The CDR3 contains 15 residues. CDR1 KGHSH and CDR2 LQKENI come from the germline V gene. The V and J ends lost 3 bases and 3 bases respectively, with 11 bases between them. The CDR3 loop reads CASSPPSGYTGELFF. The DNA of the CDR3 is TGTGCCAGCTCACCCCCCTCGGGCTACACCGGGGAGCTGTTTTTT.

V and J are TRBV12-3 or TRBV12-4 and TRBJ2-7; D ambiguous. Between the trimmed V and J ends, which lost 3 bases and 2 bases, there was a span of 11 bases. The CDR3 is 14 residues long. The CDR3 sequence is CASSLRSTAYEQYF. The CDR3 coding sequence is TGTGCCAGCAGTTTGAGGAGTACAGCCTACGAGCAGTACTTC.

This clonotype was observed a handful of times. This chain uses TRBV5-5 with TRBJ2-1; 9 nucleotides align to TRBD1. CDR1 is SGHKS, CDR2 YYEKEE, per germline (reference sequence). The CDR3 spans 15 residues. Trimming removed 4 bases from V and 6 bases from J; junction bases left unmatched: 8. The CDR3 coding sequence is TGTGCCAGCAGCGAACAGGGGGCGCTGTTCAATGAGCAGTTCTTC. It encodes CASSEQGALFNEQFF.

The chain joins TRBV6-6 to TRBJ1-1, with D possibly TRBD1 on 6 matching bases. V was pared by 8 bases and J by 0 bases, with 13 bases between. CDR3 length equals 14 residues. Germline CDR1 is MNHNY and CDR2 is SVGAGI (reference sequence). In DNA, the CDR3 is TGTGCCAGCCTCCGTCAGGGGATGAACACTGAAGCTTTCTTT. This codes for CASLRQGMNTEAFF.

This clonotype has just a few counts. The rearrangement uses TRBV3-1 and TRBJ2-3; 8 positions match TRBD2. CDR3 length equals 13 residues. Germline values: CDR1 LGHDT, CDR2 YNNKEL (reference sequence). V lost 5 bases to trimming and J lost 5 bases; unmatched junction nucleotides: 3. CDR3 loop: CASSRAGVDTQYF. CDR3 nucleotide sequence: TGTGCCAGCAGCAGAGCGGGGGTAGATACGCAGTATTTT.

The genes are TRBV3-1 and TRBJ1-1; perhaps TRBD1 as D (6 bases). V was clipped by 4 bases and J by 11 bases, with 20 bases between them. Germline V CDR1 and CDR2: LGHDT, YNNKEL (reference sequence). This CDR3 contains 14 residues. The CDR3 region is CASSLISRGAAAFF. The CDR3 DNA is TGTGCCAGCAGCCTGATAAGCCGGGGGGCGGCTGCTTTCTTT.

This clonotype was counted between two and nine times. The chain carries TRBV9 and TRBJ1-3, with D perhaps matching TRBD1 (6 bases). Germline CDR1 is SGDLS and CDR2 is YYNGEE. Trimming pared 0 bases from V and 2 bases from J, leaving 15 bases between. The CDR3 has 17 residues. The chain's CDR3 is CASSVADPRQAGNTIYF. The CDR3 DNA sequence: TGTGCCAGCAGCGTAGCTGACCCCAGACAGGCTGGAAACACCATATATTTT.

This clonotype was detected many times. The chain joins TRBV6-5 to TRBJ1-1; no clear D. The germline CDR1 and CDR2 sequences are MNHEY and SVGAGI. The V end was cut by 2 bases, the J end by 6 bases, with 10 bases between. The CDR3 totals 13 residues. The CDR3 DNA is TGTGCCAGCAGTTACAATAGCGAATCTGAAGCTTTCTTT. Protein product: CASSYNSESEAFF.